This T cell receptor (beta chain) was identified during a study of control samples from healthy donors and cancer patients. The V gene lost 4 bases and the J gene lost 10 bases, with 15 bases spanning the gap. The CDR3 consists of 13 residues. Per the germline V gene, CDR1 is SGHRS and CDR2 is YFSETQ. Clones were sequenced by immunoSEQ multiplex PCR, and TCRdb holds only the in-frame ones, with some missing. The sample lists 26,000 or so clones, roughly 89% occurring once. Sequencing was carried out using PBMCs. This TCR was recovered from a man aged 50-60 years with lung cancer. The chain uses TRBV5-1 and TRBJ2-1, with D possibly being TRBD1 (5 bases). The CDR3 bases are TGCGCCAGCAGCGGTGACAGACATAGCGAGCAGTTCTTC. This gives the protein CASSGDRHSEQFF.